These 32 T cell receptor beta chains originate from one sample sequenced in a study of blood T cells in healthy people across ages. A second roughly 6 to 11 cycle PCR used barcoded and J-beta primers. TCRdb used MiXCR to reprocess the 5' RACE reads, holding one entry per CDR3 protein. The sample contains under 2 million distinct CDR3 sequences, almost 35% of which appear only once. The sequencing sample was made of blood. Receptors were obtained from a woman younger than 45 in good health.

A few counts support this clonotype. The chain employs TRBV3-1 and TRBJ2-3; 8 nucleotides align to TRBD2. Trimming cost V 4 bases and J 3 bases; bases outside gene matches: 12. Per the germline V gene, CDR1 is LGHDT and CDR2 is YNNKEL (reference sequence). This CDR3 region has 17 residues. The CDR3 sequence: CASSRRGSGGPTDTQYF. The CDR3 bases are TGTGCCAGCAGCCGCAGGGGTTCGGGGGGGCCGACAGATACGCAGTATTTT.

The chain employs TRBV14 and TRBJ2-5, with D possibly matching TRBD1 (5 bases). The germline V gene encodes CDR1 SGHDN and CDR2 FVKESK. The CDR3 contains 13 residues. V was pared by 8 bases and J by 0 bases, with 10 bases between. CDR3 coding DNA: TGTGCCAGCGGCCGCAGGGACCAAGAGACCCAGTACTTC. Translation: CASGRRDQETQYF.

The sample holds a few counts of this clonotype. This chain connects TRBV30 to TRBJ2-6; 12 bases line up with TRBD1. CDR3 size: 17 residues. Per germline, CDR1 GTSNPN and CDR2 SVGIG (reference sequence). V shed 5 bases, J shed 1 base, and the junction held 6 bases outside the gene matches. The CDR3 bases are TGTGCCTGGGTTCGGGACAGGGGGCCTTCTGGGGCCAACGTCCTGACTTTC. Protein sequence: CAWVRDRGPSGANVLTF.

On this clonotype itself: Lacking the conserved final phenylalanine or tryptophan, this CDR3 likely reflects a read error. The CDR3 region has the DNA TGTGCCAGCAGCTTAGTGGGCAGCGGGGGGTCCAACGAGCAGTACCTC. This encodes CASSLVGSGGSNEQYL. V gene TRBV13 combines with J gene TRBJ2-7; TRBD2 matches at 9 bases. V was clipped by 1 base and J by 5 bases; unmatched bases: 9. The CDR3 is 16 amino acids. The germline V gene encodes CDR1 PRHDT and CDR2 FYEKMQ (reference sequence).

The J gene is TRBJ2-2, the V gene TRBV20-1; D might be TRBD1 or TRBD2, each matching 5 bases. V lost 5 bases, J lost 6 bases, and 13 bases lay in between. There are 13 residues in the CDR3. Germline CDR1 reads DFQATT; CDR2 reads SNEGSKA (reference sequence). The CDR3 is CSAGDPDSGELFF. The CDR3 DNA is TGCAGTGCTGGGGACCCTGACTCCGGGGAGCTGTTTTTT.

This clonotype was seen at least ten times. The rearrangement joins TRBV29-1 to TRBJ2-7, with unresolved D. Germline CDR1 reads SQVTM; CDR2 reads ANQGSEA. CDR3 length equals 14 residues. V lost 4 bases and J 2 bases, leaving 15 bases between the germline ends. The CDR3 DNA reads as TGCAGCGTTGCCCCCGGCTCCACTGCCTACGAGCAGTACTTC. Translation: CSVAPGSTAYEQYF.

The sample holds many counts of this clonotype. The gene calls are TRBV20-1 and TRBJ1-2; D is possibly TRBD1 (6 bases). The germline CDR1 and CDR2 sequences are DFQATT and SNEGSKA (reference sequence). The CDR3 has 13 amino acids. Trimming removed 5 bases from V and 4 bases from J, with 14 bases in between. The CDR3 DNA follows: TGCAGTGCTGTCAGGGGCCTCCTCTATGGCTACACCTTC. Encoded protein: CSAVRGLLYGYTF.

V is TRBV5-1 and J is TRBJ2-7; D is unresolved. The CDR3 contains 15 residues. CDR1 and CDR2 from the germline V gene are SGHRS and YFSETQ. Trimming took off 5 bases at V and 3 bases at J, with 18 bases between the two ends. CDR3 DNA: TGCGCCAGCAGGACTTACCCGGGCACAAACTACGAGCAGTACTTC. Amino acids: CASRTYPGTNYEQYF.

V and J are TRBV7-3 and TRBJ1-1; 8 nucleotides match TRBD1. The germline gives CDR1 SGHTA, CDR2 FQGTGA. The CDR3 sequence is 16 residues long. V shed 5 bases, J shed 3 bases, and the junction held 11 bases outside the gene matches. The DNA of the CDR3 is TGTGCCAGCAGCCCCCGACAGGGGTCGGGAGACACTGAAGCTTTCTTT. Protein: CASSPRQGSGDTEAFF.

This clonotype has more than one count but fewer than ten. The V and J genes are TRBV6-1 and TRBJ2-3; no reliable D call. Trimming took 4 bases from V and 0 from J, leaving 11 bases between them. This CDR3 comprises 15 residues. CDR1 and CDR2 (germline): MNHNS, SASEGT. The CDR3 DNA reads TGTGCCAGCAGTGGTCCGGCTGCTAGCACAGATACGCAGTATTTT. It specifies CASSGPAASTDTQYF.

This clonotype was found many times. CDR3 region: CASSSVLQGLVFEPQHF. CDR3 nucleotides: TGTGCCAGCAGTTCCGTTCTACAGGGATTGGTTTTCGAGCCCCAGCATTTT. This chain links TRBV12-3 or TRBV12-4 with TRBJ1-5, with D maybe TRBD1 (6 bases). The CDR3 runs 17 residues. Trimming removed 4 bases from V and 8 bases from J, with 24 bases in between.

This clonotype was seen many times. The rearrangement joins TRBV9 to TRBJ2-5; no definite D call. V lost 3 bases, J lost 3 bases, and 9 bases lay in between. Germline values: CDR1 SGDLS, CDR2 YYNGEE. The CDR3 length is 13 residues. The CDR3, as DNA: TGTGCCAGCAGCGCCGGATTGAAAGAGACCCAGTACTTC. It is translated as CASSAGLKETQYF.

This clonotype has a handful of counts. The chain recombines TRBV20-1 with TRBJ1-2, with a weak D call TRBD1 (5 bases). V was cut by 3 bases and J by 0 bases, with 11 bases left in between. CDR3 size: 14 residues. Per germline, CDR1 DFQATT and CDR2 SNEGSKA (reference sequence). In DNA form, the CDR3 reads TGCAGTGCTAGTGGGGCAGAAGCTAACTATGGCTACACCTTC. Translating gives CSASGAEANYGYTF.

The DNA for the CDR3 is TGCAGTGCAGAGGACAGGCTCCTGTTGAATAGCAATCAGCCCCAGCATTTT. Amino acid sequence: CSAEDRLLLNSNQPQHF. V is TRBV20-1 and J is TRBJ1-5; 7 positions agree with TRBD1. V shed 6 bases and J 0 bases; nucleotides not matched to a gene: 14. The CDR3 spans 17 residues. CDR1 is DFQATT and CDR2 is SNEGSKA in the germline V gene (reference sequence).

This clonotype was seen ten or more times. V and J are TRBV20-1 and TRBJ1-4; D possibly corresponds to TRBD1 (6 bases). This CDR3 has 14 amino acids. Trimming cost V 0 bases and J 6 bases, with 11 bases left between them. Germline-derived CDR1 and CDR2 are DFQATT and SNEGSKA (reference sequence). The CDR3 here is CSARDRSGDEKLFF. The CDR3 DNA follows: TGCAGTGCTAGAGATCGGTCAGGGGATGAAAAACTGTTTTTT.

CDR3 sequence (DNA): TGTGCCAGCAGCGGCCCTCGCCAACGGAAAAAACTGTTTTTT. Translation gives CASSGPRQRKKLFF. The chain carries TRBV14 and TRBJ1-4; D gene unclear. Germline assignment: CDR1 SGHDN and CDR2 FVKESK. The CDR3 has 14 amino acids. Trimming took off 5 bases at V and 9 bases at J, with 16 bases between the two ends.

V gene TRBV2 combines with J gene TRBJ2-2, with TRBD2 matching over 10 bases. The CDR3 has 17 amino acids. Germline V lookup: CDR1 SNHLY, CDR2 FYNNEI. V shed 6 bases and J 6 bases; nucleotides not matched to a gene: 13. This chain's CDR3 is CASSNEGTSALPGELFF. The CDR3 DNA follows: TGTGCCAGCAGCAATGAAGGGACTAGCGCGTTACCCGGGGAGCTGTTTTTT.

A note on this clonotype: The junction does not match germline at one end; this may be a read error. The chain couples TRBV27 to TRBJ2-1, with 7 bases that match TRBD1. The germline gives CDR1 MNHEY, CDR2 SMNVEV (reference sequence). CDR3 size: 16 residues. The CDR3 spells CANSLWGTALYNEQFF. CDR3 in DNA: TGTGCCAACAGTTTATGGGGGACAGCCCTATACAATGAGCAGTTCTTC.

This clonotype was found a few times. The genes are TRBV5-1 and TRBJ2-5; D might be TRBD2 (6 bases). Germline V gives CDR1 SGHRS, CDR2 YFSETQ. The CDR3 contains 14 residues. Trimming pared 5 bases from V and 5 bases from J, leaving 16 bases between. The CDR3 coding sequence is TGCGCCAGCAGGACTAATGCGGGAAAGGAGACCCAGTACTTC. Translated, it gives CASRTNAGKETQYF.

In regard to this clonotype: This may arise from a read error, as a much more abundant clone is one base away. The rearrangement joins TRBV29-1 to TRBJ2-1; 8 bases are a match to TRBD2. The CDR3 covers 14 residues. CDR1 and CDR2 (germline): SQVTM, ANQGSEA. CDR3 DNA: TGCAGCGTTGCCGCCCTAGCGGGCTACAATGAGCAGTGCTTC. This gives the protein CSVAALAGYNEQCF.

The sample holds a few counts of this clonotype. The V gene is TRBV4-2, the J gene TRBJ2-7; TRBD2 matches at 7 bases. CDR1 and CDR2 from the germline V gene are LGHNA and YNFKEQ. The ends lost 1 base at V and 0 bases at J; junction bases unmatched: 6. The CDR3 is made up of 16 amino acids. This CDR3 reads CASSQVWSGASYEQYF. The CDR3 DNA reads TGTGCCAGCAGCCAAGTATGGAGCGGGGCCTCCTACGAGCAGTACTTC.

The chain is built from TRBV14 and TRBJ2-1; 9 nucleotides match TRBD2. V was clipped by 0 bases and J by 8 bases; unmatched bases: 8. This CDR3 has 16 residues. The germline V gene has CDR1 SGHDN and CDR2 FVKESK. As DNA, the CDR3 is TGTGCCAGCAGCCAAGATCGGCTAGCGGGGTGGGATGAGCAGTTCTTC. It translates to CASSQDRLAGWDEQFF.

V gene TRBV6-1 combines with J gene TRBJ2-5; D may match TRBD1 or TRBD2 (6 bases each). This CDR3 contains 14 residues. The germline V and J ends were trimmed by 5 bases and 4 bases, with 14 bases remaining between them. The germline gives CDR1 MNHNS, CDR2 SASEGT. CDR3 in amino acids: CASSKQGGGETQYF. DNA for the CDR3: TGTGCCAGCAGTAAACAGGGAGGAGGAGAGACCCAGTACTTC.

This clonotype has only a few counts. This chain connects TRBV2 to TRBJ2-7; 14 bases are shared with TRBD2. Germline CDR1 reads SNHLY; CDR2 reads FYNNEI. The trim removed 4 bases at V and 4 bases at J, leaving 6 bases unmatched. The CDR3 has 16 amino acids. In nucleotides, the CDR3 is TGTGCCAGCAGTGGTAGACTAGCGGGAGGGAGGTACGAGCAGTACTTC. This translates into CASSGRLAGGRYEQYF.

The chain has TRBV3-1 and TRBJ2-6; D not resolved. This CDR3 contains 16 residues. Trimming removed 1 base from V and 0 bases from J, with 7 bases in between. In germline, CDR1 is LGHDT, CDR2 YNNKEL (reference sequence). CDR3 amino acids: CASSQVSSSGANVLTF. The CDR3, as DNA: TGTGCCAGCAGCCAAGTCAGTAGCTCTGGGGCCAACGTCCTGACTTTC.

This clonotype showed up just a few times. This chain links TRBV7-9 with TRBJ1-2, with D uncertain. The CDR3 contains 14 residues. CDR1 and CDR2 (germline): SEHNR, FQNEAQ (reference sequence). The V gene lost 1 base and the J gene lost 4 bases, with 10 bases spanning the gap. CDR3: CASSLEAALYGYTF. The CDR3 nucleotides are TGTGCCAGCAGCTTAGAGGCTGCGCTCTATGGCTACACCTTC.

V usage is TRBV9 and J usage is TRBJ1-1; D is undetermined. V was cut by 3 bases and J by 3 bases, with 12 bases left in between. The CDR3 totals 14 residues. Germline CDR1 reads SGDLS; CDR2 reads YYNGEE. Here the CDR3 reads CASSDPTRDTEAFF. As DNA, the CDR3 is TGTGCCAGCAGCGATCCCACGAGGGACACTGAAGCTTTCTTT.

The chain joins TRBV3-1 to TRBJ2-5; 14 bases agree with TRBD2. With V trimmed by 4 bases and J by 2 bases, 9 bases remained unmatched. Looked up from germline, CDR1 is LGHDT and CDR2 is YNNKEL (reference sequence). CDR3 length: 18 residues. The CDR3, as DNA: TGTGCCAGCAGCCGCGGACTAGCGGGGGGCCGAATACAAGAGACCCAGTACTTC. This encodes CASSRGLAGGRIQETQYF.

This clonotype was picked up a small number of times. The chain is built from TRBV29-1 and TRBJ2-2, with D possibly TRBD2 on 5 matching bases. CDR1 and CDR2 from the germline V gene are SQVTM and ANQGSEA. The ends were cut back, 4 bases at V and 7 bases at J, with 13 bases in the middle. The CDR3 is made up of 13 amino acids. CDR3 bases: TGCAGCGTTGTGGAGACTATCGGCGGGGAGCTGTTTTTT. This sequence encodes CSVVETIGGELFF.

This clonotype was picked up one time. CDR3 bases: TGTGCCAGCACAAATGGGAACGTGGATACGCAGTATTTT. This codes for CASTNGNVDTQYF. The chain recombines TRBV21-1 with TRBJ2-3. TRBV21-1 is shown as a pseudogene. This CDR3 spans 13 amino acids.

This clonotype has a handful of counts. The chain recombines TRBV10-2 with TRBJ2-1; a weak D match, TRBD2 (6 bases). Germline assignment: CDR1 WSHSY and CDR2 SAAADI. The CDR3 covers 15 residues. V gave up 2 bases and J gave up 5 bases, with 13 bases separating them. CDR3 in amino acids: CASSEIWGVNNEQFF. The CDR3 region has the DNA TGCGCCAGCAGTGAGATCTGGGGGGTCAACAATGAGCAGTTCTTC.

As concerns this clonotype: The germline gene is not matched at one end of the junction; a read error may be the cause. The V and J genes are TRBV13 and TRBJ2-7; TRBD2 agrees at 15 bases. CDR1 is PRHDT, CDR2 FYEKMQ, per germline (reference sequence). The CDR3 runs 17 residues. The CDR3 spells CVSSSPGLAGGPHEQYF. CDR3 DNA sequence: TGTGTCAGCAGCTCCCCTGGACTAGCGGGAGGGCCCCACGAGCAGTACTTC. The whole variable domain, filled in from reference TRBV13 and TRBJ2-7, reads AAGVIQSPRHLIKEKRETATLKCYPIPRHDTVYWYQQGPGQDPQFLISFYEKMQSDKGSIPDRFSAQQFSDYHSELNMSSLELGDSALYFCVSSSPGLAGGPHEQYFGPGTRLTVT.